A selection of T cell receptor beta chains follows, all from one sample in a study of a mutant IDH1 vaccine in newly diagnosed glioma. Clones were sequenced by immunoSEQ multiplex PCR, and TCRdb holds only the in-frame ones, with some missing. Among some 58,000 clones listed, about four fifths were seen once. These receptors have no known antigen. The material sequenced was PBMCs, taken from a glioma patient whose treatment included an IDH1 peptide vaccine. These receptors all come from a man in his forties with glioma. Each CDR3 is given with its conserved first and last residue. Each record gives: D gene, J gene, V gene, clone size, CDR3 DNA, CDR3 protein. The D gene is left open where the match is weak. Size is stated for part of the rows, as once, few or many counts, or as a class when the clone is expanded.

D: NA; J: TRBJ2-3; V: TRBV5-8; size: NA; DNA: TGTGCCAGCAGCTTGGCCGGGGGTTGGGGGGCAGATACGCAGTATTTT; CDR3: CASSLAGGWGADTQYF
D: NA; J: TRBJ2-3; V: TRBV6-6; size: NA; DNA: TGTGCCACCCGATCGGAGAGAGTAGCAAGAGATACGCAGTATTTT; CDR3: CATRSERVARDTQYF
D: TRBD2; J: TRBJ2-3; V: TRBV5-1; size: NA; DNA: TGCGCCAGCAGCTTGGCCGGGACTAGCGGGGGGACGCGTAGCACAGATACGCAGTATTTT; CDR3: CASSLAGTSGGTRSTDTQYF
D: NA; J: TRBJ1-5; V: TRBV12-5; size: few; DNA: TGTGCTAGTGGTTTGGGCCAAGGTAGGGGCAATCAGCCCCAGCATTTT; CDR3: CASGLGQGRGNQPQHF
D: NA; J: TRBJ2-3; V: TRBV5-1; size: once; DNA: TGCGCCAGCAGCTTGGCGGGGGCAGATACGCAGTATTTT; CDR3: CASSLAGADTQYF
D: TRBD1; J: TRBJ2-7; V: TRBV6-5; size: NA; DNA: TGTGCCAGCAGTTCCACAGGGGGTGGCTCCTACGAGCAGTACTTC; CDR3: CASSSTGGGSYEQYF
D: TRBD1; J: TRBJ1-6; V: TRBV4-2; size: NA; DNA: TGTGCCAGCAAGACAGGGGGTTCACCCCTCCACTTT; CDR3: CASKTGGSPLHF
D: NA; J: TRBJ2-7; V: TRBV7-9; size: NA; DNA: TGTGCCAGCAGCTTAACAGCCTCCTACGAGCAGTACTTC; CDR3: CASSLTASYEQYF
D: NA; J: TRBJ1-2; V: TRBV19; size: NA; DNA: TGTGCCAGTAGCGTACCCTCAGGGATTAACTATGGCTACACCTTC; CDR3: CASSVPSGINYGYTF
D: NA; J: TRBJ1-1; V: TRBV7-6; size: NA; DNA: TGTGCCAGCAGCTTATGGCAGAACACTGAAGCTTTCTTT; CDR3: CASSLWQNTEAFF
D: NA; J: TRBJ2-7; V: TRBV6-6; size: NA; DNA: TGTGCCAGCAGAAGGACGGCCCATTCCTACGAGCAGTACTTC; CDR3: CASRRTAHSYEQYF
D: TRBD2; J: TRBJ2-7; V: TRBV9; size: NA; DNA: TGTGCCAGCAGCGTTGGGGGTAGCGGGAGTTATAGGGAGCAGTACTTC; CDR3: CASSVGGSGSYREQYF
D: TRBD1; J: TRBJ2-5; V: TRBV7-2; size: NA; DNA: TGTGCCAGCAGCTTAGTAAAGGGACAGGGGGAGACCCAGTACTTC; CDR3: CASSLVKGQGETQYF
D: NA; J: TRBJ2-1; V: TRBV29-1; size: NA; DNA: TGCAGCGTTGAAGATTTACCGGGAATTGAGCAGTTCTTC; CDR3: CSVEDLPGIEQFF
D: NA; J: TRBJ1-1; V: TRBV27; size: NA; DNA: TGTGCCAGCGGGCATCGAGACTTAGGCGACGCTGAAGCTTTCTTT; CDR3: CASGHRDLGDAEAFF
D: NA; J: TRBJ1-1; V: TRBV6-6; size: NA; DNA: TGTGCCAGCAGCCCTATTGCCTCAGGGAGAACGGCTTTCTTT; CDR3: CASSPIASGRTAFF
D: NA; J: TRBJ2-7; V: TRBV6-6; size: NA; DNA: TGTGCCAGCAGTTCTCGTCGAGCGACCTACTCCTACGAGCAGTACTTC; CDR3: CASSSRRATYSYEQYF
D: TRBD1; J: TRBJ1-1; V: TRBV19; size: NA; DNA: TGTGCCAGTAGTCCCGGGACAGGGAAAAGTGAAGCTTTCTTT; CDR3: CASSPGTGKSEAFF
D: NA; J: TRBJ2-3; V: TRBV7-2; size: NA; DNA: TGTGCCAGCAGCATTAGCACAGATACGCAGTATTTT; CDR3: CASSISTDTQYF
D: TRBD1; J: TRBJ2-7; V: TRBV2; size: NA; DNA: TGTGCCAGCAGTGATGACAGGGGCAGAGTCTACGAGCAGTACTTC; CDR3: CASSDDRGRVYEQYF
D: TRBD1; J: TRBJ1-2; V: TRBV5-4; size: NA; DNA: TGTGCCAGCAGCTCGGGACAGGGGATAGAAAACTATGGCTACACCTTC; CDR3: CASSSGQGIENYGYTF
D: NA; J: TRBJ2-5; V: TRBV6-1; size: NA; DNA: TGTGCCAGCAGTGGTCGGCAGGGATCCTTCGGGGAGACCCAGTACTTC; CDR3: CASSGRQGSFGETQYF
D: NA; J: TRBJ1-6; V: TRBV4-3; size: NA; DNA: TGCGCCAGCAGCCAAGCTGGAGCACCCTCCTATAATTCACCCCTCCACTTT; CDR3: CASSQAGAPSYNSPLHF
D: NA; J: TRBJ1-5; V: TRBV19; size: NA; DNA: TGTGCCAGTAGTATTCCGAGGGGCCGATATCAGCCCCAGCATTTT; CDR3: CASSIPRGRYQPQHF
D: NA; J: TRBJ2-1; V: TRBV9; size: NA; DNA: TGTGCCAGCAGCCCCCGCGGGTGGGCCAATGAGCAGTTCTTC; CDR3: CASSPRGWANEQFF
D: TRBD2; J: TRBJ2-1; V: TRBV7-6; size: few; DNA: TGTGCCAGCAGCTTAGTTGGCGGGAGGGGCAATGAGCAGTTCTTC; CDR3: CASSLVGGRGNEQFF
D: NA; J: TRBJ1-6; V: TRBV7-9; size: NA; DNA: TGTGCCAGCAGCCTCACCTCCTATAATTCACCCCTCCACTTT; CDR3: CASSLTSYNSPLHF
D: TRBD1; J: TRBJ2-7; V: TRBV6-6; size: NA; DNA: TGTGCCAGCAGTTATGTGGGACAGTCCTACGAGCAGTACTTC; CDR3: CASSYVGQSYEQYF
D: TRBD1; J: TRBJ2-7; V: TRBV29-1; size: NA; DNA: TGCAGCGTTGTGGGGGGACAGGGCCAACCCTACGAGCAGTACTTC; CDR3: CSVVGGQGQPYEQYF
D: TRBD2; J: TRBJ2-7; V: TRBV15; size: NA; DNA: TGTGCCACCAGCAGAGATAGGTCGGCTAGCGGGAGGCCCGTCTCCTACGAGCAGTACTTC; CDR3: CATSRDRSASGRPVSYEQYF
D: NA; J: TRBJ2-1; V: TRBV5-4; size: NA; DNA: TGTGCCAGCAGCTTGGGGGCAGGGGACAATGAGCAGTTCTTC; CDR3: CASSLGAGDNEQFF
D: NA; J: TRBJ2-7; V: TRBV7-2; size: NA; DNA: TGTGCCAGCAGCTTAGGATGGACTCTCTCCTACGAGCAGTACTTC; CDR3: CASSLGWTLSYEQYF
D: NA; J: TRBJ1-2; V: TRBV7-2; size: NA; DNA: TGTGCCAGCAGCTTAGTTCGACAGATCTATGGCTACACCTTC; CDR3: CASSLVRQIYGYTF
D: TRBD1; J: TRBJ2-3; V: TRBV15; size: NA; DNA: TGTGCCACCACTCAGGGGGACGGGGGCACAGATACGCAGTATTTT; CDR3: CATTQGDGGTDTQYF
D: NA; J: TRBJ2-3; V: TRBV7-2; size: NA; DNA: TGTGCCAGCAGCTACGTTTCTGATACGCAGTATTTT; CDR3: CASSYVSDTQYF
D: NA; J: TRBJ1-5; V: TRBV28; size: NA; DNA: TGTGCCAGCAGTCCTACAGATAGCAATCAGCCCCAGCATTTT; CDR3: CASSPTDSNQPQHF
D: NA; J: TRBJ1-5; V: TRBV10-3; size: NA; DNA: TGTGCCATCAGTGAGTCCGGGAGGTCCAGGCAGCCCCAGCATTTT; CDR3: CAISESGRSRQPQHF
D: NA; J: TRBJ1-1; V: TRBV19; size: NA; DNA: TGTGCCAGTAGTCTCTACAGGGACACTGAAGCTTTCTTT; CDR3: CASSLYRDTEAFF
D: TRBD1; J: TRBJ2-7; V: TRBV2; size: NA; DNA: TGTGCCAGCAGAGGACAGGCGACCTACGAGCAGTACTTC; CDR3: CASRGQATYEQYF
D: NA; J: TRBJ2-2; V: TRBV27; size: NA; DNA: TGTGCCAGCAGTTTCGGGTTGCGAGGCACCGGGGAGCTGTTTTTT; CDR3: CASSFGLRGTGELFF
D: TRBD1; J: TRBJ2-1; V: TRBV29-1; size: once; DNA: TGCAGCGGCGGGACAGGGGGATACAATGAGCAGTTCTTC; CDR3: CSGGTGGYNEQFF
D: NA; J: TRBJ2-5; V: TRBV19; size: NA; DNA: TGTGCCAGTAGTATTCCGGGACAAGAGACCCAGTACTTC; CDR3: CASSIPGQETQYF